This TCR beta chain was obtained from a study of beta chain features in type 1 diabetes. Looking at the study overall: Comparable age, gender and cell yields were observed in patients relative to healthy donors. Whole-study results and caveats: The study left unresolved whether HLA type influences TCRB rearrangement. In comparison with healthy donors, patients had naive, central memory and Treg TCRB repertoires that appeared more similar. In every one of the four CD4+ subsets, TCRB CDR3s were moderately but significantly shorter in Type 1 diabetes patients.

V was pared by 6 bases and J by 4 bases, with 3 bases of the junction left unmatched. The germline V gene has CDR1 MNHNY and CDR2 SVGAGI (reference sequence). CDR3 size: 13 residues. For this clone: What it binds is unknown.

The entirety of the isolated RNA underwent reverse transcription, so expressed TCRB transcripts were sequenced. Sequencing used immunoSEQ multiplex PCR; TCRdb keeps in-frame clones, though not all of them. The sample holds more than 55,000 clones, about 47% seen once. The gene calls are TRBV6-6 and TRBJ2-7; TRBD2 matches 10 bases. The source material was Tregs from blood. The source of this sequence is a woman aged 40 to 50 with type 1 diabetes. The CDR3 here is CASRGLAKYEQYF. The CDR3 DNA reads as TGTGCCAGCAGGGGACTAGCGAAATACGAGCAGTACTTC.